This passage covers 30 T cell receptor beta chains from one sample sequenced in a study of blood T cell repertoires in COVID-19. Libraries were prepared by immunoSEQ multiplex PCR; TCRdb keeps only in-frame clonotypes and omits some of them. The sample shows about 190,000 clones, 70% to 80% of them seen only once. The sample comprised PBMCs or T cells enriched from blood (not recorded which). The receptors were sampled from a woman in her 50s who had recovered from COVID-19.

The sample holds a few counts of this clone. This chain links TRBV7-2 with TRBJ1-2, with D tentatively TRBD1 (5 bases). This CDR3 comprises 14 residues. The V gene's germline CDR1 is SGHTA and CDR2 FQGNSA. V lost 5 bases to trimming and J lost 2 bases, with 12 bases between them. CDR3: CASSRLAGNYGYTF. The CDR3 nucleotides are TGTGCCAGCAGCCGCTTGGCAGGGAACTATGGCTACACCTTC.

This clone was detected only a few times. The chain has TRBV7-9 and TRBJ2-1, with no clear D. Germline CDR1 reads SEHNR; CDR2 reads FQNEAQ (reference sequence). Deletions cut 5 bases from V and 6 bases from J, with 14 bases between. CDR3 length: 14 residues. The chain's CDR3 is CASSHAVLANEQFF. The CDR3 DNA is TGTGCCAGCAGCCATGCCGTCCTGGCCAATGAGCAGTTCTTC. The variable domain in full, completed from reference TRBV7-9 and TRBJ2-1, reads DTGVSQNPRHKITKRGQNVTFRCDPISEHNRLYWYRQTLGQGPEFLTYFQNEAQLEKSRLLSDRFSAERPKGSFSTLEIQRTEQGDSAMYLCASSHAVLANEQFFGPGTRLTVL.

This sequence joins TRBV28 and TRBJ2-2, with D perhaps matching TRBD1 (6 bases). V was shortened by 0 bases and J by 2 bases, with 10 bases between the two germline ends. Germline V gene sequence: CDR1 MDHEN, CDR2 SYDVKM. The CDR3 runs to 16 residues. The CDR3 loop reads CASSLWWDKNTGELFF. CDR3 nucleotide sequence: TGTGCCAGCAGTTTATGGTGGGACAAAAACACCGGGGAGCTGTTTTTT.

V usage is TRBV30 and J usage is TRBJ2-1; maybe TRBD2 (6 bases). Trimming pared 0 bases from V and 6 bases from J, leaving 21 bases between. The CDR3 extends over 17 amino acids. Germline V lookup: CDR1 GTSNPN, CDR2 SVGIG (reference sequence). This CDR3 reads CAWSVLSWGGIGNEQFF. In DNA form, the CDR3 reads TGTGCCTGGAGTGTACTCAGTTGGGGCGGGATCGGCAATGAGCAGTTCTTC.

The J gene is TRBJ1-1, the V gene TRBV7-9; D might be TRBD1 (6 bases). The CDR3 runs 13 residues. Germline V lookup: CDR1 SEHNR, CDR2 FQNEAQ (reference sequence). Trimming shortened V by 3 bases and J by 7 bases, and 12 bases separated the two germline ends. CDR3 loop: CASSFKGENEAFF. CDR3 nucleotides: TGTGCCAGCAGCTTTAAGGGGGAGAATGAAGCTTTCTTT.

This clone was found many times. This chain connects TRBV7-8 to TRBJ2-7; 9 nucleotides match TRBD2. From germline, CDR1 is SGHVS and CDR2 FQNEAQ. With 6 bases clipped from V and 0 bases from J, the junction kept 6 bases outside the gene matches. This CDR3 region has 15 residues. The CDR3 spells CASRRTSDSSYEQYF. The DNA of the CDR3 is TGTGCCAGCAGACGGACTAGCGATAGCTCCTACGAGCAGTACTTC.

The chain is built from TRBV25-1 and TRBJ2-1, with 14 nucleotides matching TRBD2. J lost 2 bases, V lost 1 base, and 1 base had no gene match. The CDR3 has 17 residues. Germline V gene sequence: CDR1 MGHDK, CDR2 SYGVNS. CDR3 bases: TGTGCCAGCAGTGAATCGGGACTAGCGGGAGCCTACAATGAGCAGTTCTTC. As protein: CASSESGLAGAYNEQFF. The whole variable domain, filled in from reference TRBV25-1 and TRBJ2-1, reads EADIYQTPRYLVIGTGKKITLECSQTMGHDKMYWYQQDPGMELHLIHYSYGVNSTEKGDLSSESTVSRIRTEHFPLTLESARPSHTSQYLCASSESGLAGAYNEQFFGPGTRLTVL.

The V gene is TRBV9, the J gene TRBJ2-7; D possibly corresponds to TRBD1 (5 bases). This CDR3 comprises 14 residues. The V gene's germline CDR1 is SGDLS and CDR2 YYNGEE. The V end lost 3 bases, the J end lost 3 bases, and 13 bases lay between the germline ends. CDR3 residues: CASSATDRNYEQYF. In DNA form, the CDR3 reads TGTGCCAGCAGCGCGACTGACAGAAACTACGAGCAGTACTTC.

This rearrangement joins TRBV29-1 to TRBJ2-7, with D possibly matching TRBD1 (5 bases). Trimming pared 4 bases from V and 2 bases from J, leaving 12 bases between. The length of the CDR3 is 13 residues. The germline gives CDR1 SQVTM, CDR2 ANQGSEA. CDR3 nucleotides: TGCAGCGTTGTATCCCAGGGAACCTACGAGCAGTACTTC. This sequence encodes CSVVSQGTYEQYF.

This chain joins TRBV9 and TRBJ2-3; D is perhaps TRBD2 (5 bases). Germline CDR1 SGDLS, CDR2 YYNGEE. V gave up 4 bases and J gave up 5 bases, with 14 bases separating them. The CDR3 runs 14 residues. CDR3 DNA: TGTGCCAGCAGCCCAACCGTAGAGGGAGATACGCAGTATTTT. Its protein product is CASSPTVEGDTQYF.

This chain joins TRBV6-6 and TRBJ1-5; D perhaps matches TRBD1 (5 bases). V dropped 2 bases and J dropped 5 bases, with 13 bases sitting between them. CDR1 and CDR2 from the germline V gene are MNHNY and SVGAGI (reference sequence). The CDR3 loop spans 15 amino acids. The CDR3 protein is CASSYTGGFHQPQHF. Here the CDR3 DNA reads TGTGCCAGCAGTTACACGGGGGGTTTTCATCAGCCCCAGCATTTT.

The chain joins TRBV7-2 to TRBJ1-2; 11 bases line up with TRBD1. CDR1 SGHTA and CDR2 FQGNSA come from the germline V gene. The CDR3 covers 15 residues. J gave up 7 bases and V 1 base, and 5 bases lay outside the gene matches. The CDR3 DNA follows: TGTGCCAGCAGCTTAGATCCGGACAGGGGGCTTGGCTACACCTTC. Protein sequence: CASSLDPDRGLGYTF.

In its sample, this clone was seen a few times. As DNA, the CDR3 is TGTGCCAGCAGGGATCGAACAGGCCGGGGGGCTTTCTTT. Its protein product is CASRDRTGRGAFF. The genes are TRBV28 and TRBJ1-1; tentatively, D is TRBD1 (5 bases). V was clipped by 6 bases and J by 11 bases, with 19 bases between them. The CDR3 is made up of 13 amino acids. CDR1 and CDR2 (germline): MDHEN, SYDVKM.

The chain is built from TRBV18 and TRBJ1-3; 7 bases line up with TRBD1. The CDR3 covers 16 residues. V lost 3 bases to trimming and J lost 1 base; unmatched junction nucleotides: 6. Germline CDR1 is KGHSH and CDR2 is LQKENI. The CDR3 sequence is CASSPSRQGSGNTIYF. CDR3 sequence (DNA): TGTGCCAGCTCACCGTCTAGACAGGGATCTGGAAACACCATATATTTT.

The chain recombines TRBV3-1 (or the pseudogene TRBV3-2) with TRBJ2-7, with D tentatively TRBD1 (5 bases). The ends were cut back, 0 bases at V and 3 bases at J, with 30 bases in the middle. The CDR3 has 21 amino acids. Germline V CDR1 and CDR2: LGHDT, YNNKEL (reference sequence). CDR3 nucleotide sequence: TGTGCCAGCAGCCAAGAACCTGACGGGCAGGGCCCCAGACCCGGCCGCTACGAGCAGTACTTC. Protein sequence: CASSQEPDGQGPRPGRYEQYF.

This clone was counted only a few times. The V and J genes are TRBV3-1 (or the pseudogene TRBV3-2) and TRBJ2-1; no clear D gene. CDR1 and CDR2 from the germline V gene are LGHDT and YNNKEL (reference sequence). Deletions cut 3 bases from V and 7 bases from J, with 10 bases between. The CDR3 loop spans 13 amino acids. For the CDR3, the DNA is TGTGCCAGCAGCCAGAAAAGCGCAAATGAGCAGTTCTTC. Translating gives CASSQKSANEQFF.

This clone was seen repeatedly, ten times or more. This chain joins TRBV7-2 and TRBJ2-3; 8 nucleotides match TRBD2. Losses at the gene ends were 0 bases for V and 7 bases for J; bases not matched to a gene: 9. Germline V gene data show CDR1 as SGHTA and CDR2 as FQGNSA. The CDR3 runs 16 residues. The CDR3 region is CASSLARAAGGNTQYF. CDR3 coding DNA: TGTGCCAGCAGCTTAGCTCGCGCTGCGGGAGGCAATACGCAGTATTTT. Supplemented by reference TRBV7-2 and TRBJ2-3, the full variable domain reads GAGVSQSPSNKVTEKGKDVELRCDPISGHTALYWYRQSLGQGLEFLIYFQGNSAPDKSGLPSDRFSAERTGGSVSTLTIQRTQQEDSAVYLCASSLARAAGGNTQYFGPGTRLTVL.

Concerning this clone: Other DNA variants within this sample encode the same CDR3. The chain has TRBV5-1 and TRBJ1-2; D perhaps matches TRBD1 (6 bases). The CDR3 covers 12 residues. CDR1 and CDR2 (germline): SGHRS, YFSETQ. Trimming stripped 4 bases from V and 4 bases from J, with 8 bases between. CDR3 sequence reads: CASSPDSYGYTF. The DNA of the CDR3 is TGCGCCAGCAGCCCGGACAGCTATGGCTACACCTTC.

V is TRBV7-3 and J is TRBJ2-6, with 7 bases fitting TRBD1. V lost 5 bases and J lost 2; bases outside the gene matches: 15. Germline-derived CDR1 and CDR2 are SGHTA and FQGTGA. CDR3 size: 19 residues. The CDR3 loop reads CASSLRGEGAVAGANVLTF. The CDR3 DNA reads as TGTGCCAGCAGCCTAAGGGGAGAGGGGGCTGTCGCTGGGGCCAACGTCCTGACTTTC.

The gene calls are TRBV7-9 and TRBJ2-1; 7 bases are a match to TRBD2. CDR1 SEHNR and CDR2 FQNEAQ come from the germline V gene (reference sequence). With V trimmed by 5 bases and J by 6 bases, 4 bases remained unmatched. This CDR3 has 13 residues. The CDR3 DNA sequence: TGTGCCAGCAGCCGGGACTATTTCAATGAGCAGTTCTTC. This translates into CASSRDYFNEQFF. The entire variable domain, with the rest obtained from reference TRBV7-9 and TRBJ2-1, is as follows: DTGVSQNPRHKITKRGQNVTFRCDPISEHNRLYWYRQTLGQGPEFLTYFQNEAQLEKSRLLSDRFSAERPKGSFSTLEIQRTEQGDSAMYLCASSRDYFNEQFFGPGTRLTVL.

This chain links TRBV18 with TRBJ2-1; 7 nucleotides align to TRBD2. The germline V gene has CDR1 KGHSH and CDR2 LQKENI. This CDR3 is built from 13 residues. Losses at the gene ends were 3 bases for V and 5 bases for J; bases not matched to a gene: 1. As DNA, the CDR3 is TGTGCCAGCTCACCCGGGACTAACAATGAGCAGTTCTTC. This encodes CASSPGTNNEQFF.

The chain joins TRBV30 to TRBJ2-1; 10 bases match TRBD2. The CDR3 has 16 residues. The V and J ends lost 3 bases and 4 bases, in that order; junction bases with no gene match: 9. The germline gives CDR1 GTSNPN, CDR2 SVGIG (reference sequence). In DNA form, the CDR3 reads TGTGCCTGGAGCCCCGGTACTAGCGGGAATTACAATGAGCAGTTCTTC. It encodes CAWSPGTSGNYNEQFF.

This sequence joins TRBV5-8 and TRBJ2-5; TRBD1 matches 8 bases. Germline V gene lookup returns CDR1 SGHTS and CDR2 YDEGEE. V shed 4 bases and J 5 bases; nucleotides not matched to a gene: 7. The CDR3 runs 14 residues. The CDR3 sequence is CASSRGQGGETQYF. The CDR3 DNA follows: TGTGCCAGCAGCCGTGGACAGGGCGGGGAGACCCAGTACTTC.

This clone was seen a few times. V is TRBV28 and J is TRBJ1-6, with unresolved D. Looked up from germline, CDR1 is MDHEN and CDR2 is SYDVKM. The V end was cut by 2 bases, the J end by 7 bases, with 12 bases between. The CDR3 length is 15 residues. The CDR3 sequence is CASSLGRDMNSPLHF. The DNA of the CDR3 is TGTGCCAGCAGTTTAGGTCGGGATATGAATTCACCCCTCCACTTT.

The sample holds many counts of this clone. This chain links TRBV6-5 with TRBJ2-1, with D perhaps TRBD2 (7 bases). The CDR3 loop spans 15 amino acids. CDR1 MNHEY and CDR2 SVGAGI come from the germline V gene. Trimming cost V 4 bases and J 6 bases, with 16 bases left between them. CDR3: CASSFGGLASNEQFF. The CDR3 region has the DNA TGTGCCAGCAGTTTCGGGGGGCTAGCGAGCAATGAGCAGTTCTTC.

In its sample, this clone was seen a few times. Here the CDR3 reads CASSPYSANYGYTF. DNA of the CDR3: TGTGCCAGCAGCCCTTACAGTGCCAACTATGGCTACACCTTC. V is TRBV5-4 and J is TRBJ1-2; D unclear. Germline values: CDR1 SGHNT, CDR2 YYREEE (reference sequence). V gave up 4 bases and J gave up 2 bases, with 12 bases separating them. The length of the CDR3 is 14 residues.

This clone has just one count. The chain carries TRBV5-4 and TRBJ1-1; tentatively, D is TRBD1 (6 bases). With 4 bases removed from V and 0 bases from J, the gap between germline ends came to 10 bases. This CDR3 region has 14 residues. In germline, CDR1 is SGHNT, CDR2 YYREEE (reference sequence). The CDR3 sequence is CASSQGDMNTEAFF. In DNA form, the CDR3 reads TGTGCCAGCAGCCAAGGGGACATGAACACTGAAGCTTTCTTT.

Here the CDR3 DNA reads TGCGCCAGCAGCCAACTACTAGCGGGAGGTACCTACGAGCAGTACTTC. The encoded protein is CASSQLLAGGTYEQYF. This sequence joins TRBV4-1 and TRBJ2-7, with 12 bases aligning to TRBD2. CDR3 length equals 16 residues. Germline V gives CDR1 MGHRA, CDR2 YSYEKL. Germline trimming cut 2 bases from V and 2 bases from J; bases unmatched to any gene: 4.

The chain joins TRBV7-3 to TRBJ2-5, with TRBD2 as a possible D gene (5 bases). The CDR3 has 13 amino acids. The germline V gene encodes CDR1 SGHTA and CDR2 FQGTGA. The V end lost 5 bases, the J end lost 2 bases, and 9 bases lay between the germline ends. The CDR3: CASSLGIQETQYF. The CDR3 region has the DNA TGTGCCAGCAGCCTCGGGATTCAAGAGACCCAGTACTTC.

This clone was seen a single time. The rearrangement joins TRBV3-1 (or the pseudogene TRBV3-2) to TRBJ1-1; TRBD1 is a possible D gene (6 bases). CDR1 and CDR2 (germline): LGHDT, YNNKEL (reference sequence). The CDR3 sequence is 13 residues long. The V gene lost 4 bases and the J gene lost 4 bases, with 10 bases spanning the gap. The CDR3 here is CASSRGGGTEAFF. For the CDR3, the DNA is TGTGCCAGCAGCCGGGGGGGCGGCACTGAAGCTTTCTTT.